The T cell receptor beta chain described here comes from a study of blood T cell repertoires in COVID-19. Assay: immunoSEQ multiplex PCR; the TCRdb copy retains only in-frame clones and omits some. The table shows 50,000 to 75,000 clones, with more than 70% occurring only once. The germline V gene encodes CDR1 MNHEY and CDR2 SVGAGI. The CDR3 sequence is 15 residues long. The V end was cut by 5 bases, the J end by 2 bases, with 16 bases between. Sequences were obtained from peripheral blood. The rearrangement joins TRBV6-5 to TRBJ2-7; D is possibly TRBD1 (6 bases). This clonotype was obtained from a man aged 55-75 years with acute or convalescent COVID-19. In nucleotides, the CDR3 is TGTGCCAGCAGTAGTCTCAGGGACAAGACCTACGAGCAGTACTTC. Protein product: CASSSLRDKTYEQYF.